This T cell receptor (beta chain) was identified during a study of T cell responses to AZD1222 COVID-19 vaccine. The CDR3 has 14 amino acids. Trimming took 3 bases from V and 2 from J, leaving 10 bases between them. The germline CDR1 and CDR2 sequences are SEHNR and FQNEAQ (reference sequence). Assay used: immunoSEQ multiplex PCR; TCRdb lists only in-frame clones, some missing. The sample shows about 150,000 clones, 90% to 95% of them seen only once. The sequence came from an adult who received the AZD1222 COVID-19 vaccine. Sequenced here: peripheral blood, sampled 28 days after the second AZD1222 dose. The J gene is TRBJ1-2, the V gene TRBV7-9, with D hard to call. The CDR3 region has the DNA TGTGCCAGCAGCTTCATCAGTGTCAACTATGGCTACACCTTC. Its protein is CASSFISVNYGYTF.